This T cell receptor beta chain was obtained from a study of blood T cell repertoires in COVID-19. At the level of the study: Acute and convalescent COVID-19 samples came from the United States, Italy and Spain. T cells, B-cell-depleted T cells, or PBMCs provided the cDNA or gDNA that served as material.

How the authors handled the data: Reference gene primer amplification gave nucleated cell count estimates. The data were produced by immunoSEQ multiplex PCR, yet TCRdb's version contains in-frame clones alone and is incomplete. V and J calls plus clone size are reproduced from that table; the DNA served to infer D and trimming. The table has approximately 150,000 clones, more than 75% seen once. This clone was seen more than once but under ten times. The TCR comes from a human donor with acute or convalescent COVID-19. The donor label of this sample is uncertain. Material: peripheral blood.

The CDR3 region has the DNA TGTGCCAGCAGTGGGGGGAACTATGGCTACACCTTC. Translating it yields CASSGGNYGYTF. The chain couples TRBV12-3 or TRBV12-4 to TRBJ1-2; maybe TRBD1 (5 bases). This CDR3 comprises 12 residues. V lost 5 bases to trimming and J lost 2 bases, with 6 bases between them.